This T cell receptor beta chain was sequenced in a study of T cell repertoires in cytomegalovirus infection. Study-level information: Based on public TCR beta signatures, there were indications of CMV infection and of a matching HLA type.

To note about this clonotype: The antigen is undetermined.

A single record per CDR3 protein comes from TCRdb applying MiXCR to the reads. The table includes a few hundred thousand distinct CDR3 sequences, roughly a third detected once. The V gene's germline CDR1 is SGHRS and CDR2 YFSETQ. This CDR3 spans 13 amino acids. V was pared by 2 bases and J by 6 bases, with 3 bases of the junction left unmatched. The chain recombines TRBV5-1 with TRBJ1-1; TRBD1 matches 8 bases. The TCR comes from a human donor in good health (CMV status not recorded). Some clones in this sample may be carry-over from other donors' samples. The sequencing used cultured PBMCs, collected from culture after CMV antigen stimulation. The CDR3 DNA is TGCGCCAGCAGCTTTGGACAGGGCTCTGAAGCTTTCTTT. Translated, it gives CASSFGQGSEAFF.